The clone carrying this TCR beta chain was seen once. Its antigen is currently unknown. The germline V gene encodes CDR1 LNHDA and CDR2 SQIVND (reference sequence). The CDR3 runs 13 residues. V gave up 3 bases and J gave up 5 bases, with 10 bases separating them. This entry is derived from a study of cytomegalovirus exposure and HLA in healthy donors. Likely unrecorded immune exposures existed in these nominally healthy donors. The PCR made use of 60 Vbeta and 13 Jbeta primers. Produced via immunoSEQ multiplex PCR; TCRdb's table is partial and in-frame only. The profile shows 95,000 to 150,000 clones, over 65% of them singletons. Study-wide findings and caveats: A later analysis linked a missense DCLRE1C variant to TCR beta V- and J-gene trimming. TCR beta V segments were, for the most part, productive about 90% or about 30% of the time in an earlier analysis. An ancestry cluster, one associated with Asian ancestry, reportedly showed fewer N-insertions than the roughly 700-donor mean in a later analysis.

Sequencing was done on a sample of PBMCs. The receptor's source is a man between 18 and 29 years old in good health and CMV-seropositive. This chain uses TRBV19 with TRBJ1-1, with a weak D call TRBD1 (5 bases). The DNA for the CDR3 is TGTGCCAGTAGTATTGGGGCAGGGACTGAAGCTTTCTTT. Its translation is CASSIGAGTEAFF. The full variable domain, in which reference TRBV19 and TRBJ1-1 provide the parts outside the CDR3, is DGGITQSPKYLFRKEGQNVTLSCEQNLNHDAMYWYRQDPGQGLRLIYYSQIVNDFQKGDIAEGYSVSREKKESFPLTVTSAQKNPTAFYLCASSIGAGTEAFFGQGTRLTVV.